This TCR beta chain came from a study of OX40 agonist ivuxolimab in advanced cancers. In the study overall: Ivuxolimab, an agonist antibody against OX40 (CD134), was given to patients. General study points: The study found among the lowest clonal expansion in partial responders at 0.1-3.0 mg/kg. The study observed clonal expansion of CD4+ and CD8+ blood T cells by week 6 at 0.1 to 3.0 mg/kg.

This clone has more than one count but fewer than ten. Antigen: not known. Between the trimmed V and J ends, which lost 2 bases and 4 bases, there was a span of 8 bases. This CDR3 contains 13 residues. CDR1 is MDHEN, CDR2 SYDVKM, per germline. The repertoire was sequenced with immunoSEQ multiplex PCR; TCRdb's copy has only in-frame clones and lacks some. The profile shows 34,000 or so clones, approximately 80% of them singletons. The sequence was obtained from an adult with an advanced solid tumor such as melanoma, head and neck, liver or kidney cancer. This material consisted of CD4+ or CD8+ T cells sorted from blood, taken in a trial of the OX40 agonist ivuxolimab. V is TRBV28 and J is TRBJ1-2, with D possibly TRBD1 on 5 matching bases. CDR3 sequence: CASSLGALYGYTF. The CDR3 region has the DNA TGTGCCAGCAGTTTAGGGGCCCTCTATGGCTACACCTTC.